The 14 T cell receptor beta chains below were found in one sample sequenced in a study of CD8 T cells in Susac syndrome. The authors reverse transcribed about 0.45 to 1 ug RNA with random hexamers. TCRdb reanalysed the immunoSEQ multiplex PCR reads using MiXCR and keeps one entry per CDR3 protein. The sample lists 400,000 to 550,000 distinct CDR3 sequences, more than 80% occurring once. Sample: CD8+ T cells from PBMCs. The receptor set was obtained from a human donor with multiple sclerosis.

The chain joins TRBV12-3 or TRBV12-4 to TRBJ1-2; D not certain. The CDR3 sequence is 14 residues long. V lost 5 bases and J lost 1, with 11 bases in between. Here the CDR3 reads CASSARTNNYGYTF. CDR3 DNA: TGTGCCAGCAGTGCGCGAACGAATAACTATGGCTACACCTTC.

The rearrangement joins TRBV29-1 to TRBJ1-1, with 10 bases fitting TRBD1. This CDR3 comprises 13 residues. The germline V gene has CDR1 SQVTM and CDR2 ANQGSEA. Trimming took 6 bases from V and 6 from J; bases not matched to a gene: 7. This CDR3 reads CSVLGTGVPEAFF. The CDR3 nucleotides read TGCAGCGTGCTTGGGACAGGGGTTCCTGAAGCTTTCTTT.

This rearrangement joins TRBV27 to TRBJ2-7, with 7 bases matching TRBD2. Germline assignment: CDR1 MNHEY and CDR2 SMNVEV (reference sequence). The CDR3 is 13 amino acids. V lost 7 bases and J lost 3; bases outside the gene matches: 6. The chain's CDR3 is CASTSGGDYEQYF. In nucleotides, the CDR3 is TGTGCCAGCACCTCGGGGGGTGACTACGAGCAGTACTTC.

The CDR3 DNA reads TGTGCCAGCAGTTTAGGGGTACCGTCCTACAATGAGCAGTTCTTC. It is translated as CASSLGVPSYNEQFF. This chain uses TRBV12-3 or TRBV12-4 with TRBJ2-1, with no clear D. The ends were cut back, 1 base at V and 1 base at J, with 8 bases in the middle. The CDR3 length is 15 residues.

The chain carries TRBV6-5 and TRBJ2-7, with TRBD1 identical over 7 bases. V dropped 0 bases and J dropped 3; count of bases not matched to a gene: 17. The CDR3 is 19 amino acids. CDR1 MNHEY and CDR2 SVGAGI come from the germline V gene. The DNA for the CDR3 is TGTGCCAGCAGTTACTCACGCCCCCTAGGGGGCGGGTTTGACTACGAGCAGTACTTC. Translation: CASSYSRPLGGGFDYEQYF.

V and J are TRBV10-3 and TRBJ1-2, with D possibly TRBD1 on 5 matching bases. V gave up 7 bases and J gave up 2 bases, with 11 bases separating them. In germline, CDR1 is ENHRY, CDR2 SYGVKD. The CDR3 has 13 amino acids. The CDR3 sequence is CAITVGPNYGYTF. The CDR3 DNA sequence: TGTGCCATCACTGTGGGACCGAACTATGGCTACACCTTC.

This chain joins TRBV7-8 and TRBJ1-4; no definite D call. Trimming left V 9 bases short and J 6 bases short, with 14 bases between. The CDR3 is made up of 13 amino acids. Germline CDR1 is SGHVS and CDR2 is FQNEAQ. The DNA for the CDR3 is TGTGCCAGTGGGAAGAGTGGGGATGAAAAACTGTTTTTT. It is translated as CASGKSGDEKLFF.

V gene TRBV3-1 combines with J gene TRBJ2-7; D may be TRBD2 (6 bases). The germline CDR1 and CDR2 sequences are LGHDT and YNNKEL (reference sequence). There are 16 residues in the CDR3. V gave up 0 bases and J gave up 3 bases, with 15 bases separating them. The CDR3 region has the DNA TGTGCCAGCAGCCAAGATCTTCGGGGACTCGTCTACGAGCAGTACTTC. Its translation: CASSQDLRGLVYEQYF.

CDR3 sequence reads: CATSRGRENQPQHF. DNA for the CDR3: TGTGCCACCAGCAGAGGCAGGGAAAATCAGCCCCAGCATTTT. This chain links TRBV15 with TRBJ1-5, with D tentatively TRBD1 (5 bases). Germline loops: CDR1 LNHNV, CDR2 YYDKDF (reference sequence). V dropped 1 base and J dropped 4 bases, with 8 bases sitting between them. CDR3 size: 14 residues.

The CDR3 DNA sequence: TGCGCCAGCAGCCAAGAGGGTGCCCCGTCTCAGTACTTC. It yields the protein CASSQEGAPSQYF. This chain links TRBV4-1 with TRBJ2-4; D not certain. Trimming took off 0 bases at V and 12 bases at J, with 12 bases between the two ends. Germline V gives CDR1 MGHRA, CDR2 YSYEKL. The CDR3 has 13 amino acids.

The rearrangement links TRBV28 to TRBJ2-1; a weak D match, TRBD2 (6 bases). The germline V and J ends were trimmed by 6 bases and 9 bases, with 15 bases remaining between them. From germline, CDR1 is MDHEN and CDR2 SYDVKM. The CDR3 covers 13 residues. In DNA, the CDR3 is TGTGCCAGCAGCGATGGAGGGCCCAGTGAGCAGTTCTTC. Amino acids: CASSDGGPSEQFF.

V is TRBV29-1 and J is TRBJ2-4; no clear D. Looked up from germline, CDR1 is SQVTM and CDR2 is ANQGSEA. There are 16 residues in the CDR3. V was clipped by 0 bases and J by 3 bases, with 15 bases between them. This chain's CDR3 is CSVEDLLPVGKNIQYF. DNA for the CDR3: TGCAGCGTTGAAGATCTTTTACCGGTCGGCAAAAACATTCAGTACTTC. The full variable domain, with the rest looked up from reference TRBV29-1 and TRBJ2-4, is SAVISQKPSRDICQRGTSLTIQCQVDSQVTMMFWYRQQPGQSLTLIATANQGSEATYESGFVIDKFPISRPNLTFSTLTVSNMSPEDSSIYLCSVEDLLPVGKNIQYFGAGTRLSVL.

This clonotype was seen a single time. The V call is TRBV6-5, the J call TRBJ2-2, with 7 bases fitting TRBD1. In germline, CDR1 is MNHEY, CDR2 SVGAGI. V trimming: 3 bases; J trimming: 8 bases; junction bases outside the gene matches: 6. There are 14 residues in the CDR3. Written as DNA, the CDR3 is TGTGCCAGCAGTTATGATCAACAGGGGGGGGAGCTGTTTTTT. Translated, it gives CASSYDQQGGELFF.

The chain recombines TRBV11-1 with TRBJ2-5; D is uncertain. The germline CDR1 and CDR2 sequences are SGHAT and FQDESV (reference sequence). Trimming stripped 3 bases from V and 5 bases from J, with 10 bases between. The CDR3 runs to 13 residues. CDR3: CASSFETVETQYF. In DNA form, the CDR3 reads TGTGCCAGCAGCTTTGAAACGGTCGAGACCCAGTACTTC. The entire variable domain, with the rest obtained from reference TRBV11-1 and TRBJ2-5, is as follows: EAEVAQSPRYKITEKSQAVAFWCDPISGHATLYWYRQILGQGPELLVQFQDESVVDDSQLPKDRFSAERLKGVDSTLKIQPAELGDSAMYLCASSFETVETQYFGPGTRLLVL.